The 27 T cell receptor beta chains given below trace back to one sample, sequenced in a study of cytomegalovirus exposure and HLA in healthy donors. 60 Vbeta and 13 Jbeta primers were used in PCR. The data were produced by immunoSEQ multiplex PCR, yet TCRdb's version contains in-frame clones alone and is incomplete. The table includes 150,000 to 200,000 clones, 71% detected once. The material sequenced was PBMCs. These receptors all stem from a girl between 10 and 17 years old in good health and CMV-seronegative.

The V call is TRBV5-1, the J call TRBJ2-5; 8 nucleotides line up with TRBD1. Per the germline V gene, CDR1 is SGHRS and CDR2 is YFSETQ. The CDR3 runs to 14 residues. Trimming at V came to 7 bases and at J to 5 bases, leaving 10 bases not matched to a gene. CDR3 amino acids: CASRFQGAGETQYF. The CDR3 DNA reads TGCGCCAGCCGGTTCCAGGGGGCTGGGGAGACCCAGTACTTC.

This clone came up a few times. This chain uses TRBV9 with TRBJ2-1; 11 bases agree with TRBD1. V was clipped by 0 bases and J by 2 bases; unmatched bases: 7. The length of the CDR3 is 18 residues. Germline CDR1 SGDLS, CDR2 YYNGEE. The CDR3 is CASSVGTGGAEPYNEQFF. The CDR3 DNA follows: TGTGCCAGCAGCGTAGGGACAGGGGGCGCCGAACCCTACAATGAGCAGTTCTTC.

This chain links TRBV13 with TRBJ1-2; 9 nucleotides align to TRBD1. The CDR3 length is 15 residues. Germline assignment: CDR1 PRHDT and CDR2 FYEKMQ (reference sequence). The V segment lost 1 base and the J segment 4 bases; nucleotides outside the gene matches: 4. In DNA, the CDR3 is TGTGCCAGCAGCTTAGAAGGGACAGGGATCTATGGCTACACCTTC. It codes for CASSLEGTGIYGYTF.

The chain uses TRBV6-5 and TRBJ1-5, with 9 bases fitting TRBD1. The V segment lost 6 bases and the J segment 7 bases; nucleotides outside the gene matches: 1. CDR1 is MNHEY, CDR2 SVGAGI, per germline. This CDR3 has 12 amino acids. CDR3 DNA: TGTGCCAGCAGACAGGGGGCACAGCCCCAGCATTTT. Translating gives CASRQGAQPQHF.

The chain is built from TRBV4-1 and TRBJ1-4, with D possibly TRBD1 on 6 matching bases. CDR1 is MGHRA, CDR2 YSYEKL, per germline. The V and J ends lost 7 bases and 7 bases respectively, with 10 bases between them. The CDR3 is 12 amino acids. The CDR3 protein is CASKQGGEKLFF. CDR3 DNA sequence: TGCGCCAGCAAACAGGGTGGTGAAAAACTGTTTTTT.

The J gene is TRBJ1-2, the V gene TRBV5-1, with 7 bases matching TRBD1. The ends lost 0 bases at V and 4 bases at J; junction bases unmatched: 9. This CDR3 is built from 16 residues. In germline, CDR1 is SGHRS, CDR2 YFSETQ. The CDR3 region has the DNA TGCGCCAGCAGCTTGGGAGTAGGGGGCAACGTCTATGGCTACACCTTC. Translating it yields CASSLGVGGNVYGYTF.

The chain links TRBV7-2 to TRBJ2-7, with 13 bases aligning to TRBD2. The CDR3 has 15 amino acids. CDR1 is SGHTA, CDR2 FQGNSA, per germline. The trim removed 5 bases at V and 1 base at J, leaving 2 bases unmatched. CDR3 residues: CASSRLAGGSYEQYF. DNA of the CDR3: TGTGCCAGCAGCCGACTAGCGGGGGGATCCTACGAGCAGTACTTC.

The chain is built from TRBV4-1 and TRBJ2-7; perhaps TRBD2 as D (6 bases). Deletions cut 1 base from V and 5 bases from J, with 12 bases between. This CDR3 is built from 14 residues. The germline CDR1 and CDR2 sequences are MGHRA and YSYEKL. CDR3 sequence (DNA): TGCGCCAGCAGCCAAGTCGGGGGTCTCGACGAGCAGTACTTC. Translation gives CASSQVGGLDEQYF.

The chain couples TRBV18 to TRBJ2-3; 10 positions agree with TRBD2. Germline CDR1 and CDR2: KGHSH and LQKENI. This CDR3 region has 17 residues. Trimming took 0 bases from V and 2 from J; bases not matched to a gene: 5. The CDR3 is CASSPPLAGTHTDTQYF. CDR3 DNA sequence: TGTGCCAGCTCACCACCACTAGCGGGGACACACACAGATACGCAGTATTTT.

J is TRBJ1-1 and V is TRBV18; a possible D gene is TRBD1 (6 bases). The CDR3 is 16 residues long. In germline, CDR1 is KGHSH, CDR2 LQKENI. V gave up 4 bases and J gave up 6 bases, with 21 bases separating them. The CDR3: CASSQNTGKDVAEAFF. In DNA form, the CDR3 reads TGTGCCAGCTCACAGAATACAGGGAAAGACGTCGCTGAAGCTTTCTTT.

The chain combines TRBV19 with TRBJ1-2; D perhaps matches TRBD1 (5 bases). This CDR3 comprises 15 residues. The germline V and J ends were trimmed by 7 bases and 4 bases, with 19 bases remaining between them. The germline V gene encodes CDR1 LNHDA and CDR2 SQIVND (reference sequence). The CDR3 nucleotides read TGTGCCAGTACAGACTGGTACAGGCGCCTCTATGGCTACACCTTC. Protein: CASTDWYRRLYGYTF.

V and J are TRBV6-4 and TRBJ1-2; D is unresolved. CDR1 is MRHNA and CDR2 is SNTAGT in the germline V gene. The CDR3 spans 12 residues. V lost 7 bases to trimming and J lost 7 bases, with 13 bases between them. The CDR3 region has the DNA TGTGCCAGCATAGCCCGTGCCCCTGGCTACACCTTC. Amino acids: CASIARAPGYTF.

This clone was seen a handful of times. The V call is TRBV5-1, the J call TRBJ2-1; D uncertain. Germline V gives CDR1 SGHRS, CDR2 YFSETQ. Trimming took 2 bases from V and 0 from J, leaving 12 bases between them. The CDR3 runs 16 residues. The CDR3, as DNA: TGCGCCAGCAGCTTCGACGGAGACCTCTCCTACAATGAGCAGTTCTTC. It codes for CASSFDGDLSYNEQFF.

This clone was detected once. The rearrangement uses TRBV11-2 and TRBJ2-7, with TRBD1 as a possible D gene (5 bases). Germline values: CDR1 SGHAT, CDR2 FQNNGV. The V and J ends lost 3 bases and 2 bases respectively, with 5 bases between them. The CDR3 extends over 12 amino acids. This chain's CDR3 is CASSLDTYEQYF. The CDR3 bases are TGTGCCAGCAGCTTGGACACCTACGAGCAGTACTTC.

In this sample, this clone turned up once. The sample contains more than one DNA sequence encoding this CDR3. The gene calls are TRBV5-1 and TRBJ1-6, with D tentatively TRBD1 (6 bases). The germline V gene has CDR1 SGHRS and CDR2 YFSETQ. This CDR3 is 16 amino acids long. Trimming removed 3 bases from V and 7 bases from J, with 17 bases in between. In DNA form, the CDR3 reads TGCGCCAGCAGCTCCACAACCGGTACAGGGAATTCACCCCTCCACTTT. Encoded protein: CASSSTTGTGNSPLHF. The full variable domain, with the rest looked up from reference TRBV5-1 and TRBJ1-6, is KAGVTQTPRYLIKTRGQQVTLSCSPISGHRSVSWYQQTPGQGLQFLFEYFSETQRNKGNFPGRFSGRQFSNSRSEMNVSTLELGDSALYLCASSSTTGTGNSPLHFGNGTRLTVT.

V and J are TRBV5-1 and TRBJ1-2, with a weak D call TRBD1 (5 bases). Germline V gene data show CDR1 as SGHRS and CDR2 as YFSETQ. The CDR3 covers 14 residues. V lost 0 bases, J lost 7 bases, and 13 bases lay in between. In nucleotides, the CDR3 is TGCGCCAGCAGCTTGGCCGGGCAGGGAAGTGGCTACACCTTC. Its translation: CASSLAGQGSGYTF.

The chain links TRBV18 to TRBJ1-5; TRBD1 aligns across 8 bases. V lost 3 bases and J lost 5; bases outside the gene matches: 9. The length of the CDR3 is 16 residues. Germline V gives CDR1 KGHSH, CDR2 LQKENI. This CDR3 reads CASSPTGESLYQPQHF. CDR3 nucleotides: TGTGCCAGCTCACCGACAGGGGAAAGTCTCTATCAGCCCCAGCATTTT.

The chain carries TRBV5-1 and TRBJ1-1; D might be TRBD1 (5 bases). CDR1 SGHRS and CDR2 YFSETQ come from the germline V gene. This CDR3 region has 15 residues. V was cut by 4 bases and J by 0 bases, with 13 bases left in between. For the CDR3, the DNA is TGCGCCAGCAGCCAGGACAACCCGGTGAACACTGAAGCTTTCTTT. Its protein is CASSQDNPVNTEAFF.

The chain employs TRBV11-2 and TRBJ1-6; tentative D call: TRBD1 (6 bases). CDR3 length equals 18 residues. Germline assignment: CDR1 SGHAT and CDR2 FQNNGV. V gave up 0 bases and J gave up 9 bases, with 21 bases separating them. CDR3 in DNA: TGTGCCAGCAGCTTAGACTTTCCAGGGGTCCCCAGTCCTTCACCCCTCCACTTT. Amino acid sequence: CASSLDFPGVPSPSPLHF.

This chain joins TRBV27 and TRBJ1-1; 11 bases fit TRBD1. Germline lookup yields CDR1 MNHEY and CDR2 SMNVEV (reference sequence). CDR3 length: 16 amino acids. V shed 5 bases, J shed 6 bases, and the junction held 11 bases outside the gene matches. CDR3 in amino acids: CASSPGRGQGGPEAFF. CDR3 in DNA: TGTGCCAGCAGTCCAGGACGGGGACAGGGGGGCCCTGAAGCTTTCTTT.

The V gene is TRBV10-1, the J gene TRBJ2-3, with D possibly being TRBD2 (6 bases). Germline V gene data show CDR1 as WNHNN and CDR2 as SYGVQD (reference sequence). CDR3 length: 15 residues. The germline V and J ends were trimmed by 2 bases and 2 bases, with 11 bases remaining between them. For the CDR3, the DNA is TGCGCCAGCAGTGAGCTTCGCGGGGACACAGATACGCAGTATTTT. Translation gives CASSELRGDTDTQYF.

The J gene is TRBJ2-5, the V gene TRBV5-6, with 12 bases aligning to TRBD2. CDR3 size: 17 residues. J gave up 1 base and V 1 base, and 5 bases lay outside the gene matches. Germline assignment: CDR1 SGHDT and CDR2 YYEEEE. CDR3 sequence (DNA): TGTGCCAGCAGCTTGTGGCTAGCGGGGGGGACCCAAGAGACCCAGTACTTC. Protein product: CASSLWLAGGTQETQYF.

The chain employs TRBV5-1 and TRBJ1-2; D remains unclear. The CDR3 totals 12 residues. Germline V gene lookup returns CDR1 SGHRS and CDR2 YFSETQ. V was pared by 0 bases and J by 4 bases, with 4 bases between. The CDR3 loop reads CASSLDTYGYTF. In DNA, the CDR3 is TGCGCCAGCAGCTTGGACACCTATGGCTACACCTTC.

The CDR3 region has the DNA TGCGCCAGCAGCCTGGCGGCTGCGAGTCTCTCCTACGAGCAGTACTTC. This translates into CASSLAAASLSYEQYF. The chain uses TRBV4-1 and TRBJ2-7; D call uncertain. This CDR3 region has 16 residues. CDR1 MGHRA and CDR2 YSYEKL come from the germline V gene. Trimming removed 4 bases from V and 0 bases from J, with 16 bases in between.

The chain is built from TRBV4-1 and TRBJ2-2; the D gene is possibly TRBD2 (7 bases). V shed 0 bases and J shed 5 bases, with 13 bases lying between them. Germline CDR1 reads MGHRA; CDR2 reads YSYEKL. The CDR3 covers 16 residues. This chain's CDR3 is CASSQDWRGGTGELFF. CDR3 sequence (DNA): TGCGCCAGCAGCCAAGATTGGAGGGGGGGGACCGGGGAGCTGTTTTTT.

V and J are TRBV18 and TRBJ1-1, with TRBD1 identical over 9 bases. V lost 6 bases, J lost 5 bases, and 4 bases stayed unmatched. The CDR3 runs 13 residues. Germline V gene sequence: CDR1 KGHSH, CDR2 LQKENI. The CDR3 sequence: CASSPGQGTEAFF. CDR3 nucleotides: TGTGCCAGCTCGCCGGGACAGGGAACTGAAGCTTTCTTT.

Details on this clone: Sequence at one end of the junction differs from germline and may be a read error. CDR3 region: CASRLSGGGHNEQFF. The CDR3 DNA reads TGTGCCAGCAGATTATCAGGGGGTGGACACAATGAGCAGTTCTTC. The chain employs TRBV28 and TRBJ2-1; TRBD1 agrees at 7 bases. The CDR3 extends over 15 amino acids. The V gene's germline CDR1 is MDHEN and CDR2 SYDVKM.